These T cell receptor beta chains were read from a single sample in a study of PD-1 blockade in classical Hodgkin lymphoma. Clones were sequenced by immunoSEQ multiplex PCR, and TCRdb holds only the in-frame ones, with some missing. This table has 89,000 or so clones, 80% to 95% appearing once. This specimen was peripheral blood mononuclear cells (PBMCs), taken before the second cycle of nivolumab. Receptor source: a human donor with classical Hodgkin lymphoma. Each CDR3 is given with its conserved first and last residue. The order of the fields is CDR3 length, J gene, V gene, CDR3 protein.

17,TRBJ2-5,TRBV6-9,CASSTVTGTGGPNTQYF
16,TRBJ2-1,TRBV27,CASSYSSGDLYNEQFF
17,TRBJ2-2,TRBV30,CAWFYGGITLPTGELFF
14,TRBJ1-6,TRBV5-1,CASSLDRGNSPLHF
16,TRBJ2-7,TRBV19,CASSLQGTKSSYEQYF
17,TRBJ1-1,TRBV7-9,CASSARGAERGNTEAFF
13,TRBJ1-2,TRBV28,CASSTGTGLGYTF
16,TRBJ1-4,TRBV7-8,CASKPSASLVNEKLFF
15,TRBJ1-2,TRBV5-1,CASSPILTEVYGYTF
17,TRBJ2-3,TRBV5-1,CASSSGNGQSRTDTQYF
14,TRBJ2-7,TRBV6-5,CASSYSGLAYEQYF
14,TRBJ1-3,TRBV4-1,CASSHLGGRDTIYF
17,TRBJ2-2,TRBV27,CASSHIQGGRNTGELFF
15,TRBJ2-7,TRBV27,CASSLTVGGYYEQYF
14,TRBJ2-1,TRBV9,CASQPGPQYNEQFF
10,TRBJ1-1,TRBV12-5,CASGLTEAFF
17,TRBJ2-2,TRBV9,CASSGPGGGSNTGELFF
17,TRBJ2-5,TRBV7-2,CASSLRGGWAVQETQYF
15,TRBJ2-7,TRBV7-9,CASSLLTGEVHEQYF
15,TRBJ2-2,TRBV7-9,CASRQLAVNTGELFF
16,TRBJ2-3,TRBV7-8,CASSRVGQGLSDTQYF
15,TRBJ2-5,TRBV25-1,CASSRGGLGQETQYF
16,TRBJ2-5,TRBV5-1,CASSLGVAAHQETQYF
16,TRBJ1-2,TRBV28,CASSSFSTDRDYGYTF
15,TRBJ1-1,TRBV11-2,CASSFSGQGNTEAFF
14,TRBJ2-1,TRBV5-4,CASSRLGPVHEQFF
15,TRBJ2-3,TRBV5-1,CASSRDSKSTDTQYF
13,TRBJ1-2,TRBV6-6,CASRKDRGDGYTF
14,TRBJ1-1,TRBV7-3,CASSLTTMNTEAFF
14,TRBJ2-5,TRBV5-1,CASSLGQGRQTQYF
14,TRBJ2-5,TRBV5-6,CASSSRQGRETQYF
15,TRBJ1-5,TRBV7-6,CASSLSGTGNQPQHF
17,TRBJ2-7,TRBV5-1,CASSLALVVGVSYEQYF
15,TRBJ1-2,TRBV19,CASSPPPGSNYGYTF
14,TRBJ1-3,TRBV5-1,CASSLGTGGNTIYF
15,TRBJ2-7,TRBV6-1,CASSVTSVSNYEQYF
12,TRBJ2-7,TRBV9,CASSDAGGQPFF
16,TRBJ2-2,TRBV19,CASSSPGRLDTGELFF
16,TRBJ2-7,TRBV9,CASSTRGTSDFYEQYF
15,TRBJ1-5,TRBV28,CASSFMGQVNQPQHF
14,TRBJ2-7,TRBV27,CASSPRTGRYEQYF
15,TRBJ2-1,TRBV6-1,CASSDLASSYNEQFF
15,TRBJ2-3,TRBV7-2,CASSLAAAGADTQYF
12,TRBJ2-3,TRBV27,CASSRDTDTQYF
11,TRBJ2-7,TRBV2,CASSLTDGGYF
11,TRBJ2-5,TRBV30,CAWGVLATQYF
17,TRBJ1-3,TRBV11-2,CASSFLTGTMRGNTIYF